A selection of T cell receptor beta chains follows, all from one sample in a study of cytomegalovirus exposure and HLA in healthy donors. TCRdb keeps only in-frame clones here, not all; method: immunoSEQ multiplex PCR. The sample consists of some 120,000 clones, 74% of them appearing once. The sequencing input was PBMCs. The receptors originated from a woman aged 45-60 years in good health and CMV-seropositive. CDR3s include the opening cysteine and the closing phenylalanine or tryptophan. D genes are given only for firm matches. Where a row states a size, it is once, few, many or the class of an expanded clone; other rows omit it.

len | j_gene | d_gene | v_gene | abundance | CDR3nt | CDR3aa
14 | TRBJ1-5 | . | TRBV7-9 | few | TGTGCCAGCAGCTTAGGGGCAGGGGATCAGCCCCAGCATTTT | CASSLGAGDQPQHF
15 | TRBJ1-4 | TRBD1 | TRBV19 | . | TGTGCCAGTAGTAAAACTAGGACAGGCTACGAAAAACTGTTTTTT | CASSKTRTGYEKLFF
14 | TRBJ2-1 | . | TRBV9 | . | TGTGCCAGCAGCGTAGAGAGGAAGGTGGCTGAGCAGTTCTTC | CASSVERKVAEQFF
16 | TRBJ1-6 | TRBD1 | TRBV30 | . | TGTGCCTGGAGTAACGACGACAGGGCGGATAATTCACCCCTCCACTTT | CAWSNDDRADNSPLHF
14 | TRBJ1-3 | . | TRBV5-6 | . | TGTGCCAGCAGCTTGGGCAGGGGTCGCAACACCATATATTTT | CASSLGRGRNTIYF
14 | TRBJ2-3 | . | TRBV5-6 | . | TGTGCCAGCAGCTTGGGGAGTGGGTCAGATACGCAGTATTTT | CASSLGSGSDTQYF
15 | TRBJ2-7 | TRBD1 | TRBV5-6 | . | TGTGCCAGCAGCTTGGCGGGGACAGAAGCCCACGAGCAGTACTTC | CASSLAGTEAHEQYF
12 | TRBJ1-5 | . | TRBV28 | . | TGTGCCAGCAGTTTAAGCGATCAGCCCCAGCATTTT | CASSLSDQPQHF
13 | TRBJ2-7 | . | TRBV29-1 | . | TGCAGCGGACGAGAGGGAGGAGGCTACGAGCAGTACTTC | CSGREGGGYEQYF
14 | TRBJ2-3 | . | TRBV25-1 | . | TGTGCCAGCAGTGCCGGGGGAGGCACAGATACGCAGTATTTT | CASSAGGGTDTQYF
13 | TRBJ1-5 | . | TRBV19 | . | TGTGCCAGTAGTACACAGGTCAATCAGCCCCAGCATTTT | CASSTQVNQPQHF
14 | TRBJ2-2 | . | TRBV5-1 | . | TGCGCCAGCACCCGGTCGGCGAACACCGGGGAGCTGTTTTTT | CASTRSANTGELFF
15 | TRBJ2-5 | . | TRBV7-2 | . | TGTGCCAGCAGCTCCACCCCAGGGGAAGGCGCGACCCAGTACTTC | CASSSTPGEGATQYF
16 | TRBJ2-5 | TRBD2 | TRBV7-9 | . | TGTGCCAGCAGCTTAGAAACTAGCGGGGGACAAGAGACCCAGTACTTC | CASSLETSGGQETQYF
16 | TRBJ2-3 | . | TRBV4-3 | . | TGCGCCAGCAGCCAGGATGGAGAGGGATCCACAGATACGCAGTATTTT | CASSQDGEGSTDTQYF
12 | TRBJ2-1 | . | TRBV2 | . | TGTGCCAGCAAGCTCGCGGGGTATGAGCAGTTCTTC | CASKLAGYEQFF
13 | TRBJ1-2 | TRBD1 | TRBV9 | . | TGTGCCAGCAGCGTTGGGACAGGGGTCGGCTACACCTTC | CASSVGTGVGYTF
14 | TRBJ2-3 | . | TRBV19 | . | TGTGCCAGTAGAGATAGCCTGCAAAGGGATACGCAGTATTTT | CASRDSLQRDTQYF
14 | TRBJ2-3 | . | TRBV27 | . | TGTGCCAGCAGGGACTACCTTCATTCAGATACGCAGTATTTT | CASRDYLHSDTQYF
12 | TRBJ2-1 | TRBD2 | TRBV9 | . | TGTGCCAGCAGCTTTAGCGGGGATGAGCAGTTCTTC | CASSFSGDEQFF
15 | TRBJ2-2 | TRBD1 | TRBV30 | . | TGTGCCTGCGCCCGGATGGGGACAGTCACCGGGGAGCTGTTTTTT | CACARMGTVTGELFF
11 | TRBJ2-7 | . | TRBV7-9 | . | TGTGCCAGCAGCCCAGGGGACGAGCAGTACTTC | CASSPGDEQYF
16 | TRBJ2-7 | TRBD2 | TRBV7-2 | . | TGTGCCAGCAGCGGACTAGCGGGGGGGCCGGGTTACGAGCAGTACTTC | CASSGLAGGPGYEQYF
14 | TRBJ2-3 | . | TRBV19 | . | TGTGCCAGTAGTATGCCCGGGTCGAGAGATACGCAGTATTTT | CASSMPGSRDTQYF
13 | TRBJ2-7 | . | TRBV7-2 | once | TGTGCCAGCAGCCCGCAACAGATCTACGAGCAGTACTTC | CASSPQQIYEQYF
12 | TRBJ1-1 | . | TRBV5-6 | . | TGTGCCAGCAGCTTGGTCCAGGGTGAAGCTTTCTTT | CASSLVQGEAFF
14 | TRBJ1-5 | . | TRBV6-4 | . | TGTGCCAGCAGTAGGACAGCTAGCAATCAGCCCCAGCATTTT | CASSRTASNQPQHF
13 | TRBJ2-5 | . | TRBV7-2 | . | TGTGCCGGTACTTCAGGGTACCAAGAGACCCAGTACTTC | CAGTSGYQETQYF
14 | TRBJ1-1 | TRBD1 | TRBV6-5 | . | TGTGCCAGCAGCAACCTAAGGGGGCGCGCTGAAGCTTTCTTT | CASSNLRGRAEAFF
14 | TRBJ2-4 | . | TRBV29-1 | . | TGCAGCGTTGCGAAGGAAGGACATTTAAACATTCAGTACTTC | CSVAKEGHLNIQYF
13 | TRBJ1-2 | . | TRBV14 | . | TGTGCCAGCAGCCCGCACGGGGGGCTCGGCTACACCTTC | CASSPHGGLGYTF
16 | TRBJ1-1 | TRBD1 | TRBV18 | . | TGTGCCAGCTCACCACGGAACAGGGGGAGAAACACTGAAGCTTTCTTT | CASSPRNRGRNTEAFF
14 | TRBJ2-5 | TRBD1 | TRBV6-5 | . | TGTGCCAGCAGTAAAGGGGACAGGCAAGAGACCCAGTACTTC | CASSKGDRQETQYF
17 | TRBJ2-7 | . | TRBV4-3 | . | TGCGCCAGCAGCCAAGGGAAAGGTCAGCAAGGGGATTACGAGCAGTACTTC | CASSQGKGQQGDYEQYF
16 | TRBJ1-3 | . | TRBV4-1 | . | TGCGCCGGCAGCCAAGGACCAGGGAACTCTGGAAACACCATATATTTT | CAGSQGPGNSGNTIYF
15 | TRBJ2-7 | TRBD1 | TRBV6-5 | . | TGTGCCAGCAGCCAACTCGGGACAGTGCTCCACGAGCAGTACTTC | CASSQLGTVLHEQYF
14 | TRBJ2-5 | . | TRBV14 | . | TGTGCCAGCAGCCAGAACTGGGGGCGAGAGACCCAGTACTTC | CASSQNWGRETQYF
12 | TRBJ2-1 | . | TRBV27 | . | TGTGCCAGCAGGAGGTCGTTCAATGAGCAGTTCTTC | CASRRSFNEQFF
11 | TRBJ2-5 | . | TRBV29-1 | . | TGCAGCGTTGGTAACGGAGAGACCCAGTACTTC | CSVGNGETQYF
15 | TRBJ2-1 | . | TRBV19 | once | TGTGCCAGTAGTATAGACCGGAGCTCCTACAATGAGCAGTTCTTC | CASSIDRSSYNEQFF
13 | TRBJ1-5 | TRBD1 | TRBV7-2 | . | TGTGCCAGCAGCTCAGGGGGTTTGAGGCCCCAGCATTTT | CASSSGGLRPQHF
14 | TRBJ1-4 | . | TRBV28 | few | TGTGCCAGCACCCCGTTTGCAACTAATGAAAAACTGTTTTTT | CASTPFATNEKLFF
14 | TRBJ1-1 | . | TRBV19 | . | TGTGCCAGTAGTCCTGAGGCGGTGAACACTGAAGCTTTCTTT | CASSPEAVNTEAFF
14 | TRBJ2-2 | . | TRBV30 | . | TGTGCCTCGACACGTTCCCCTTTCCCCGGGGAGCTGTTTTTT | CASTRSPFPGELFF